Listed below are T cell receptor beta chains from one sample, sequenced in a study of CD4 T cells in relation to SARS-CoV-2 and coronaviruses. Sequencing was performed with immunoSEQ multiplex PCR; in TCRdb, only in-frame clones are kept and a portion is missing. The sample has 16,000 or so clones, roughly 82% seen once. The antigens for these receptors are not known. The specimen was CD4+ T cells from PBMCs, cultured in vitro. These receptor sequences come from a human donor in good health. CDR3s include the opening cysteine and the closing phenylalanine or tryptophan. A D gene is named only where the DNA matches it firmly. Some rows have no size entry. The others give once, few or many, or a class for an expanded clone.

j_call d_call clone_size v_call cdr3_nt cdr3_aa
TRBJ2-2 TRBD2 NA TRBV6-4 TGTGCCAGCAGTCGCACTAGCGGGACCACCGGGGAGCTGTTTTTT CASSRTSGTTGELFF
TRBJ2-1 NA NA TRBV29-1 TGCAGCGTTGCAGCGGCTAGCCTTCGGGGCAATGAGCAGTTCTTC CSVAAASLRGNEQFF
TRBJ2-7 TRBD2 NA TRBV7-3 TGTGCCAGCAGCTTAAATCCGCGGGGCGCTAGCGGGCGCTACGAGCAGTACTTC CASSLNPRGASGRYEQYF
TRBJ1-5 NA once TRBV10-2 TGCGCCAGCAGTCAAAGTAGTGGAGGACCCCAGCATTTT CASSQSSGGPQHF
TRBJ2-7 TRBD1 NA TRBV5-4 TGTGCCAGCAGCTTTAGGGGGCCAAATTCGGCCGAGCAGTACTTC CASSFRGPNSAEQYF
TRBJ1-1 NA once TRBV14 TGTGCCAGCGAAGACACATTAAACACTGAAGCTTTCTTT CASEDTLNTEAFF
TRBJ1-1 NA NA TRBV9 TGTGCCAGCAGCCTTCGACAGAGGGCTTTCTTT CASSLRQRAFF
TRBJ2-7 NA few TRBV15 TGTGCCACCAGCAGATCTAGTCACGAGCAGTACTTC CATSRSSHEQYF
TRBJ2-7 TRBD2 NA TRBV6-2/TRBV6-3 TGTGCCAGCAGTTACCCGAGACTAGCGGGGGACTACGAGCAGTACTTC CASSYPRLAGDYEQYF
TRBJ2-1 TRBD2 few TRBV3-1/TRBV3-2 TGTGCCAGCAGCCAAGATGCCAGCGGGGCTTCCTACAATGAGCAGTTCTTC CASSQDASGASYNEQFF
TRBJ2-1 NA NA TRBV9 TGTGCCAGCAGCGTAGACTCAGATTACGGTGAGCAGTTCTTC CASSVDSDYGEQFF
TRBJ1-6 NA NA TRBV19 TGTGCCAGCACAACAGGGTCGGGCTATAATTCACCCCTCCACTTT CASTTGSGYNSPLHF
TRBJ1-5 NA NA TRBV24-1 TGTGCCACCAGTGATTACAGGAGTGATCAGCCCCAGCATTTT CATSDYRSDQPQHF
TRBJ2-3 NA NA TRBV7-3 TGTGCCAGCAGCTTAACCAGGGTTGAAGATACGCAGTATTTT CASSLTRVEDTQYF
TRBJ2-3 TRBD2 NA TRBV10-1 TGCGCCAGCACTAGCGGGAGGTCAGAGACAGATACGCAGTATTTT CASTSGRSETDTQYF
TRBJ2-6 TRBD1 NA TRBV3-1/TRBV3-2 TGTGCCAGCAGCCAAGAACAGGGGGCTACTGGGGCCAACGTCCTGACTTTC CASSQEQGATGANVLTF
TRBJ2-1 NA NA TRBV18 TGTGCCAGCTCACCAGCGGTCGGAGTGGCTGAGCAGTTCTTC CASSPAVGVAEQFF
TRBJ2-7 NA NA TRBV3-1/TRBV3-2 TGTGCCAGCAGCCAAGGTACGAGTTACTACGAGCAGTACTTC CASSQGTSYYEQYF
TRBJ2-5 NA NA TRBV19 TGTGCCAGTAGTATTTTTCGCGGGGCAACCCGACAAGAGACCCAGTACTTC CASSIFRGATRQETQYF
TRBJ1-3 NA NA TRBV6-1 TGTGCCAGCAGTGAAGCATTAACCGGGGGCCGGAACACCATATATTTT CASSEALTGGRNTIYF
TRBJ2-5 NA NA TRBV5-1 TGCGCCAGCAGCTTGGGGGGGTCGGAGGAGACCCAGTACTTC CASSLGGSEETQYF
TRBJ2-3 TRBD2 NA TRBV5-6 TGTGCCAGCAGCTCGCCGGTAGCGGGGGCAGATACGCAGTATTTT CASSSPVAGADTQYF
TRBJ2-7 TRBD2 NA TRBV19 TGTGCCAGTAGGGGGACTAGCGGGACCCCGGGCTACGAGCAGTACTTC CASRGTSGTPGYEQYF
TRBJ2-1 TRBD1 NA TRBV7-9 TGTGCCAGCAGCCCCGGGACAGGCCTTATGAATGAGCAGTTCTTC CASSPGTGLMNEQFF
TRBJ1-1 NA NA TRBV18 TGTGCCAGCTCACCCGGGGACCCTCTACTCGTTGAAGCTTTCTTT CASSPGDPLLVEAFF
TRBJ2-3 NA NA TRBV29-1 TGCACCGTGGGGGGGCAGAACACAGATACGCAGTATTTT CTVGGQNTDTQYF
TRBJ1-1 TRBD1 NA TRBV11-1 TGTGCCAGTTCCGGGACAGGGCGAATTGAAGCTTTCTTT CASSGTGRIEAFF
TRBJ2-7 TRBD1 NA TRBV11-2 TGTGCCAGCAGCTTAGATCGTAGCTCCGGGACAGGGGGCTACGAGCAGTACTTC CASSLDRSSGTGGYEQYF
TRBJ2-3 NA NA TRBV4-2 TGTGCCAGCAGCCAAGAAATTAGCACAGATACGCAGTATTTT CASSQEISTDTQYF
TRBJ2-3 TRBD1 NA TRBV2 TGTGCCAGCAGTATCACAGGGGGCCCAAGAGATACGCAGTATTTT CASSITGGPRDTQYF
TRBJ2-1 TRBD2 NA TRBV11-2 TGTGCCAGCAGCTTGGCGGGAGGGCCATGGGATGAGCAGTTCTTC CASSLAGGPWDEQFF
TRBJ1-4 NA NA TRBV19 TGTGCCAGTAGTATAGACAGGGGCGGTGAAAAACTGTTTTTT CASSIDRGGEKLFF
TRBJ1-4 NA NA TRBV18 TGTGCCAGCTCACCGCGATATAATGAAAAACTGTTTTTT CASSPRYNEKLFF
TRBJ1-5 NA NA TRBV18 TGTGCCAGCTCACCACAGGATGGGAATCAGCCCCAGCATTTT CASSPQDGNQPQHF
TRBJ1-1 NA NA TRBV6-5 TGTGCCAGCAGTTACGAAGGGGCTCTGAACACTGAAGCTTTCTTT CASSYEGALNTEAFF
TRBJ1-1 NA NA TRBV3-1/TRBV3-2 TGTGCCAGCAGTCCCAAGTCTGGGGTTGGTGAAGCTTTCTTT CASSPKSGVGEAFF
TRBJ1-5 NA NA TRBV6-2/TRBV6-3 TGTGCCAGCAGTTACTCTTCTGACAATCAGCCCCAGCATTTT CASSYSSDNQPQHF
TRBJ1-1 NA NA TRBV5-6 TGTGCCAGCAGCTTGGTTGAGGAGAACACTGAAGCTTTCTTT CASSLVEENTEAFF
TRBJ2-5 TRBD2 NA TRBV5-1 TGCGCCAGCAGCCCCTTTCCCTCAGCGGGGCAAGAGACCCAGTACTTC CASSPFPSAGQETQYF
TRBJ2-4 TRBD2 NA TRBV3-1/TRBV3-2 TGTGCCAGCAGCCAAGATATGGGGGGGAAAAACATTCAGTACTTC CASSQDMGGKNIQYF
TRBJ1-2 NA NA TRBV30 TGTGCCTGGAGCTCCGGGGCCTATGGCTACACCTTC CAWSSGAYGYTF
TRBJ1-4 TRBD1 few TRBV6-5 TGTGCCAGCAAACCGGGACAGGGCAGGAAACTGTTTTTT CASKPGQGRKLFF
TRBJ1-2 TRBD1 NA TRBV25-1 TGTGCCAGCAGTGAATACGAAAGGACAGGGGGCAACTATGGCTACACCTTC CASSEYERTGGNYGYTF
TRBJ2-3 NA NA TRBV5-1 TGCGCCAGCAGCTCCAGCACAGATACGCAGTATTTT CASSSSTDTQYF
TRBJ1-5 TRBD1 NA TRBV6-5 TGTGCCAGCAGTTACAAGGCAGGGGGCCGCCAGCCCCAGCATTTT CASSYKAGGRQPQHF
TRBJ2-1 TRBD2 NA TRBV10-3 TGTGCCATCAGTGAAGGTGGGACTAGCGGGAAACGGGGCAATGAGCAGTTCTTC CAISEGGTSGKRGNEQFF
TRBJ2-5 NA NA TRBV7-9 TGTGCCAGCAGCTCCCCGGGCCACGAAGGAGAGACCCAGTACTTC CASSSPGHEGETQYF
TRBJ1-1 NA NA TRBV6-1 TGTGCCAGCAGTGAATTACGGAGAATGAACACTGAAGCTTTCTTT CASSELRRMNTEAFF
TRBJ2-7 TRBD2 NA TRBV30 TGTGCCTTTTGGACTAGCTACGAGCAGTACTTC CAFWTSYEQYF
TRBJ1-2 TRBD1 NA TRBV25-1 TGTGCCAGCAGCCAGGGACAGGGAGGCGGCTACACCTTC CASSQGQGGGYTF
TRBJ2-3 NA NA TRBV2 TGTGCCAGCAGTGAAGGGGCAGGGCTGGGCACAGATACGCAGTATTTT CASSEGAGLGTDTQYF
TRBJ2-1 TRBD2 once TRBV7-9 TGTGCCAGCATCCGGGGGGAGGTATGGTGGGCTGAGCAGTTCTTC CASIRGEVWWAEQFF
TRBJ2-2 NA NA TRBV24-1 TGTGCCACCAGTGATTATCCATCGTCTGAGGAGCTGTTTTTT CATSDYPSSEELFF
TRBJ2-6 NA NA TRBV10-3 TGTGCCATCAGTGCAAGTGGGACATATCTGGTAGGGTACAACGTCCTGACTTTC CAISASGTYLVGYNVLTF
TRBJ2-6 NA NA TRBV7-8 TGTGCCAGCAGCTTAACTTTCCAGAGCTCTGGGGCCAACGTCCTGACTTTC CASSLTFQSSGANVLTF
TRBJ1-2 NA once TRBV18 TGTGCCAGCTCACCACCGAATGGGACGCAAAACTATGGCTACACCTTC CASSPPNGTQNYGYTF
TRBJ2-7 NA NA TRBV18 TGTGCCAGCTCAGCCACGGGGGTTCCTGCCGAGCAGTACTTC CASSATGVPAEQYF
TRBJ2-5 TRBD2 NA TRBV30 TGTGCCTGGACGTCGGGGGGGGAGACCCAGTACTTC CAWTSGGETQYF
TRBJ1-6 NA NA TRBV3-1/TRBV3-2 TGTGCCAGCAGCCAAGATCTAGAGGGGCCCCTCCACAATTCACCCCTCCACTTT CASSQDLEGPLHNSPLHF